One TCR beta chain is described in this entry. Ten or more counts support this clonotype. Which antigen it targets is not known. No base-level quality is on record; no much larger clone is a single base apart. In the ophthalmopathy patients, disease was moderately to severely active, with a Clinical Activity Score of 3 or more, a NOSPECS grade of 4 or more, and a duration of less than 3 months. The study excluded patients with uncontrolled infections, other autoimmune diseases, pregnancy or lactation. Diagnoses relied on clinical symptoms, serum thyroxine and TRAb, thyroid ultrasound and orbital computed tomography. Ficoll-Paque density gradient centrifugation was used to isolate PBMCs from about 10 ml of fresh peripheral blood. Trizol reagent was used to extract total RNA, and RNA quality was then checked on an Agilent 2100 Bioanalyzer. The TCR beta CDR3 regions were amplified from the RNA transcripts. The first round of RT-PCR for the TCR CDR3 was performed with the HTBI primer set and the Qiagen OneStep RT-PCR kit. Libraries were constructed in a second round of multiplex PCR, after which size selection and purification were carried out. Sequencing of the libraries was done on an Illumina HiSeq2000 using paired-end 100 bp reads. As for the original processing: SOAPnuke was used to process the raw data, throwing out any read that contained adapters or uncalled bases, had a mean Phred below 15, or lacked an exact constant-primer or identifier match. High-quality paired reads were merged using COPE v1.2.5, and each unique nucleotide sequence was defined as a clonotype. Clonotypes were aligned to IMGT TRBV, TRBD and TRBJ reference segments using MiTCR v1.1. The analysis included only V-J combinations with a frequency above 0.0001, which together covered 99.2% of the repertoires. The TCS score was defined as the ratio of F50 (clonal expansion) to E x V (chaos), calculated using BLOSUM62-based TCRdist between CDR3 peptides within each V-J. Welch's t-statistics and random forest reduced around 520 V-J features to about 13, which were used in a naive Bayes classifier (R e1071). In TCRdb, the public reads were trimmed at Q25 with fastp and aligned with MiXCR, with productive beta chains retained. Entries are consolidated by CDR3 protein sequence, retaining the most common genes and DNA. None of the V and J calls come from the authors' own analysis; TCRdb made them. The sample records 700,000 or so distinct CDR3 sequences, roughly 15% of which are singletons. The ten most abundant clones make up around 13% of the sample.

The source of the sample is a study of T cells in Graves' hyperthyroidism and ophthalmopathy (dated by TCRdb to between 2018 and 2021). About the investigation overall: Peripheral blood samples were taken at the time of initial diagnosis, prior to any treatment. TCR V-J signatures able to tell the groups apart were searched for in a discovery cohort of 100 or so patients, of whom about 40 had Graves' ophthalmopathy and roughly 58 had stable Graves' hyperthyroidism. Whether ophthalmopathy could be predicted prospectively was tested in an independent validation cohort made up of under 20 hyperthyroidism patients plus 17 patients who later progressed to ophthalmopathy. For training and testing, the approximately 97 patients in the discovery cohort were randomly divided in a 7:3 ratio. The study also compared thyroid tissue and blood T-cell repertoires from more than 5 Graves' hyperthyroidism patients. After sampling, hyperthyroidism patients received methimazole starting at 30 mg daily, and ophthalmopathy patients received high-dose intravenous methylprednisolone. The paper describes TCR Vbeta CDR3 sequencing of 135 peripheral blood samples, made up of approximately 40 ophthalmopathy patients, around 78 hyperthyroidism patients and some 17 progressor patients. Points the paper makes about the study in general: Most expanded thyroid clonotypes (frequency above 0.001) were also detected in blood, a finding suggesting that blood repertoires may reflect thyroid immune responses. A 13 V-J signature model separated ophthalmopathy from stable hyperthyroidism, with approximately 86% sensitivity and 81.08% specificity in cross-validation and 80%/75% in testing. Sample size was not statistically predetermined, and blinding of investigators to group allocation was not performed. During validation, the model predicted progression to ophthalmopathy a median of about 5.9 months ahead of onset, with around 70% sensitivity and roughly 72% specificity.

The CDR3, from cysteine to phenylalanine, totals 14 residues. The kept DNA is CDR3 alone, 42 bases in frame from the first base. V drops 5 bases and J drops 2 bases, leaving 12 bases in between. The receptor was derived from a woman in her forties or fifties with Graves' ophthalmopathy. Sequencing input: blood. This chain joins TRBV12-3 or TRBV12-4 to TRBJ1-1, and possibly TRBD1, on 6 matching bases. The nucleotides read TGTGCCAGCAGTAGCGACAGGTCCAACACTGAAGCTTTCTTT. Its translation is CASSSDRSNTEAFF.